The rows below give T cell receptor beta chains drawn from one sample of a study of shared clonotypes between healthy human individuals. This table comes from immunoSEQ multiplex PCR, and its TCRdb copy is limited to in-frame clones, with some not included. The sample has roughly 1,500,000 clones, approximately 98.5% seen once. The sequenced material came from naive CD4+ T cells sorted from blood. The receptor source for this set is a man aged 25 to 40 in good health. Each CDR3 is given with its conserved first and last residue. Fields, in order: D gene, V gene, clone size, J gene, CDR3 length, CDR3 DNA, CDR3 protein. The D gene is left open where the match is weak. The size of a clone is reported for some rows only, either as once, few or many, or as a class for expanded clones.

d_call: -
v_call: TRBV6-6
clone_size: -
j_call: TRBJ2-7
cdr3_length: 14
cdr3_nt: TGTGCCAGCAGAAATACGCAGAGCTCCTACGAGCAGTACTTC
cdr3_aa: CASRNTQSSYEQYF

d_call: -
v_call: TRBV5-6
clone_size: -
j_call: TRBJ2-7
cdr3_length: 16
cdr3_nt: TGTGCCAGCAGCTTGCGGTACCCGGGTTTCTCCTACGAGCAGTACTTC
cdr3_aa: CASSLRYPGFSYEQYF

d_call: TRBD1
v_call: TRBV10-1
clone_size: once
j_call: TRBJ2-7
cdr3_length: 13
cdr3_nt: TGCGCCAGCGGGGGACAGGGAGCCTACGAGCAGTACTTC
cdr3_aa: CASGGQGAYEQYF

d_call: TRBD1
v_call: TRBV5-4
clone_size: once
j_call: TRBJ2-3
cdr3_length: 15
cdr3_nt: TGTGCCAGCAGCCGCCCGGGACAGGGCACAGATACGCAGTATTTT
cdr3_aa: CASSRPGQGTDTQYF

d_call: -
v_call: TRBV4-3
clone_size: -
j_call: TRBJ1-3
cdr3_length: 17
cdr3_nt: TGCGCCAGCAGCCAAGATACTACTACCTTGAGAGGAAACACCATATATTTT
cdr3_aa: CASSQDTTTLRGNTIYF

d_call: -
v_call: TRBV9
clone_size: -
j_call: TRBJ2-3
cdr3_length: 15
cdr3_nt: TGTGCCAGCAGCGTAGGATGGTCGACTCCAGATACGCAGTATTTT
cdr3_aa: CASSVGWSTPDTQYF

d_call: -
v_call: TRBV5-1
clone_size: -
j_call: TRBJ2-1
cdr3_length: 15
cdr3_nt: TGCGCCAGCAGCTTTTTGGGTTTGGCCGACAATGAGCAGTTCTTC
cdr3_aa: CASSFLGLADNEQFF

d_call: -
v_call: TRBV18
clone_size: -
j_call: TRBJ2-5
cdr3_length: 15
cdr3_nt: TGTGCCAGCTCACCACCGGGTCGACAGCAAGAGACCCAGTACTTC
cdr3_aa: CASSPPGRQQETQYF

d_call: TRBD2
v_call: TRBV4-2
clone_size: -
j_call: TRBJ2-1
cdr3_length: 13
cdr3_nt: TGTGCCAGCAGCCCCAGGACTAGTCGTGAGCAGTTCTTC
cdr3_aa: CASSPRTSREQFF

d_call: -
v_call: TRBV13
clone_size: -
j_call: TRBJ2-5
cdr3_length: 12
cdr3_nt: TGTGCCAGCGGCTCAGGTCAAGAGACCCAGTACTTC
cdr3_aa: CASGSGQETQYF

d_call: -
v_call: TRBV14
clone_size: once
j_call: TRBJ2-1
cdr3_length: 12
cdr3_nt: TGTGCCAGCAGCCACAATTACAATGAGCAGTTCTTC
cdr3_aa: CASSHNYNEQFF

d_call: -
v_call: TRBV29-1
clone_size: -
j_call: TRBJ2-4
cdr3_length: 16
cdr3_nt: TGCAGCGTTGAGGTGGGCGGGGATCTTTCCAAAAACATTCAGTACTTC
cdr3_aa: CSVEVGGDLSKNIQYF

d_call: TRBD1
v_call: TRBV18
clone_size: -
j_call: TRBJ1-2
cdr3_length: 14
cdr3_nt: TGTGCCAGCTCACTCCGGGACAGGGCTCAGGGCTACACCTTC
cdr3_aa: CASSLRDRAQGYTF

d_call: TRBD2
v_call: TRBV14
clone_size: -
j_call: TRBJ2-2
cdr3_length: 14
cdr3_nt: TGTGCCACCAGGACTAGCGGGGGCACCGGGGAGCTGTTTTTT
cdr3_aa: CATRTSGGTGELFF

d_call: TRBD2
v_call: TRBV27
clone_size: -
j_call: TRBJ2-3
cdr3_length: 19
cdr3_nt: TGTGCCAGCAGTTTTGGACTAGCGGGAGTCAGCCGTGGCACAGATACGCAGTATTTT
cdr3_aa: CASSFGLAGVSRGTDTQYF

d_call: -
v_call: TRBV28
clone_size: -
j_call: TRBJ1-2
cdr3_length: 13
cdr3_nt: TGTGCCAGCAGTCCCCCACCTAACTATGGCTACACCTTC
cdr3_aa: CASSPPPNYGYTF

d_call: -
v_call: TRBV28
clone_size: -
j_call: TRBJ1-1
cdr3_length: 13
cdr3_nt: TGTGCCAGCAATCCGGGGGAGAACACTGAAGCTTTCTTT
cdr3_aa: CASNPGENTEAFF

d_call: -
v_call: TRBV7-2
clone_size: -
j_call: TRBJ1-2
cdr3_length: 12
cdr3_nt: TGTGCCAGCAGCGAGGCACGCTATGGCTACACCTTC
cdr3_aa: CASSEARYGYTF

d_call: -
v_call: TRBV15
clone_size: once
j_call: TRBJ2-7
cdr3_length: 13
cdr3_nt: TGTGCCACCAGTCAGGGTCCAACAAACGAGCAGTACTTC
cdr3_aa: CATSQGPTNEQYF

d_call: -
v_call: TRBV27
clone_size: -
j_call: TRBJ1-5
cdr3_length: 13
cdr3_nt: TGTGCCAGCAGTTTCTTGGGGGTTCAGCCCCAGCATTTT
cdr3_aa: CASSFLGVQPQHF

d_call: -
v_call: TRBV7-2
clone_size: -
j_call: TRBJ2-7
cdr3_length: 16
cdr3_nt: TGTGCCAGCAGCCCCCCTCTCTCCCAGGGTAGGGACGAGCAGTACTTC
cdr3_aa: CASSPPLSQGRDEQYF

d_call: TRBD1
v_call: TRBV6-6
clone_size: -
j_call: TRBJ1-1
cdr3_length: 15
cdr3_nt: TGTGCCAGCAGTTACTCCCAGGGGGCGAACACTGAAGCTTTCTTT
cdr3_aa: CASSYSQGANTEAFF

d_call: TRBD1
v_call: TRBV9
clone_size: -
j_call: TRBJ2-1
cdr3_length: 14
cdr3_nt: TGTGCCAGCAGCGTAGGGGGGACAGACAATGAGCAGTTCTTC
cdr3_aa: CASSVGGTDNEQFF

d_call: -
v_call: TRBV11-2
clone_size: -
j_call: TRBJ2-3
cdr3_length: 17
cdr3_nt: TGTGCCAGCAGCTTAGAAAGGGGAACGACTAGCACAGATACGCAGTATTTT
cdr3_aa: CASSLERGTTSTDTQYF

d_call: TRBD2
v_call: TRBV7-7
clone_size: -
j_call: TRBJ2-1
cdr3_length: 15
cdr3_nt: TGTGCCAGCAGCTTAGGACTAGCGGGATACAATGAGCAGTTCTTC
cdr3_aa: CASSLGLAGYNEQFF

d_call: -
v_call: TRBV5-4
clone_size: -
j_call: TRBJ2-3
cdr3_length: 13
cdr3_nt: TGTGCCAGCAGCTCTGGCGGCGCGGATACGCAGTATTTT
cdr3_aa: CASSSGGADTQYF

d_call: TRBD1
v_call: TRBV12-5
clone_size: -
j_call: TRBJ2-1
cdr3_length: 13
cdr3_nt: TGTGCTAGTGGTATGGACAGGGGGAATGAGCAGTTCTTC
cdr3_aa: CASGMDRGNEQFF

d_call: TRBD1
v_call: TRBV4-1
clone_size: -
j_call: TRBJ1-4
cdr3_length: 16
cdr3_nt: TGCGCCAGCAGCCGCGGGTCCTCAGGGGGGGATGAAAAACTGTTTTTT
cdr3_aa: CASSRGSSGGDEKLFF

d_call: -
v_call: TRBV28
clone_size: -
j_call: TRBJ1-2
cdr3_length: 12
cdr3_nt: TGTGCCAGCGAAGGACCTAGGGGTGGCTACACCTTC
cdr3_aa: CASEGPRGGYTF

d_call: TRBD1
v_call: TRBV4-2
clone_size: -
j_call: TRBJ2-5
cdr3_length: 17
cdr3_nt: TGTGCCAGCAGCCAAGCACCGGGACAGGGGGGTCAAGAGACCCAGTACTTC
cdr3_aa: CASSQAPGQGGQETQYF

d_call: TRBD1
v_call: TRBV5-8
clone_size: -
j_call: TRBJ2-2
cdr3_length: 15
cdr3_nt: TGTGCCAGCAGCTTACTGACAGGGGTTGCCGGGGAGCTGTTTTTT
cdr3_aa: CASSLLTGVAGELFF

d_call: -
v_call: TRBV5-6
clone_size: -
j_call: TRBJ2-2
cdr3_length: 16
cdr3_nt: TGTGCCAGCAGCTTGCGGCAGGGAACGAACACCGGGGAGCTGTTTTTT
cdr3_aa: CASSLRQGTNTGELFF

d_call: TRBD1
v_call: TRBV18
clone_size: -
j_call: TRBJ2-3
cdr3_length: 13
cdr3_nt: TGTGCCAGCTCACCAAAAGCCGGGACAGACAACTTTTTT
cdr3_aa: CASSPKAGTDNFF

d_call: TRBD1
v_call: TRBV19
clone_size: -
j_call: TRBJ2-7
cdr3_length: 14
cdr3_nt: TGTGCCAGTAGTATAAGGACAGGGTCCTACGAGCAGTACTTC
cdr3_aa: CASSIRTGSYEQYF

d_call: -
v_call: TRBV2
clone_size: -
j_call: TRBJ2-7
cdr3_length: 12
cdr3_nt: TGTGCCAGCAGTCGACAGCCTGGGGAGCAGTACTTC
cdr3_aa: CASSRQPGEQYF

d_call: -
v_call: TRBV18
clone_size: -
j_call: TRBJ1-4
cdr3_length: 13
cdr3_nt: TGTGCCAGCTCACCAGAAGCGGGACTGGGCCTGATTTTT
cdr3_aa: CASSPEAGLGLIF

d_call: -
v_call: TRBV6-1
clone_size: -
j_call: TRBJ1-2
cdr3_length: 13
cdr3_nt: TGTGCCAGCAGAGTACAGACTAACTATGGCTACACCTTC
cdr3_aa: CASRVQTNYGYTF

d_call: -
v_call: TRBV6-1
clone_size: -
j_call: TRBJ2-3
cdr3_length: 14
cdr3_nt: TGTGCCAGCAGTGAAACGGGTAGCGCAGATACGCAGTATTTT
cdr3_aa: CASSETGSADTQYF

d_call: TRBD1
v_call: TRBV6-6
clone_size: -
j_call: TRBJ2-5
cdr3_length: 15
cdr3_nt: TGTGCCAGCAGTTACGGACAGGGGCGCTTAGAGACCCAGTACTTC
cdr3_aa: CASSYGQGRLETQYF

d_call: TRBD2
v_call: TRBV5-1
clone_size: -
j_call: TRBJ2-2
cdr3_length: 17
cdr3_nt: TGCGCCAGCAGCTTGACACCGGGACTAGCCGACACCGGGGAGCTGTTTTTT
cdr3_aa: CASSLTPGLADTGELFF

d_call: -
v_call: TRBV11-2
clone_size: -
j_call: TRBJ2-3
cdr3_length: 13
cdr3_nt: TGTGCCAGCAGCTCCTGGAGCACAGATACGCAGTATTTT
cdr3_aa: CASSSWSTDTQYF

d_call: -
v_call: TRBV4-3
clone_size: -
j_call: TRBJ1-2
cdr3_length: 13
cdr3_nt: TGCGCCAGCAGCCAAGAACCCGGTGGTGGCTACACCTTC
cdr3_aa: CASSQEPGGGYTF

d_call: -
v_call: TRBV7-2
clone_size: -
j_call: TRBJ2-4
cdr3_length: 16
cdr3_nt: TGTGCCAGCAGCTTTGAAGGTTTGATCGGGGGAAACATTCAGTACTTC
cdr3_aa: CASSFEGLIGGNIQYF

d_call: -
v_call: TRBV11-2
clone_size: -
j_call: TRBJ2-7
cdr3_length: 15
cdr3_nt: TGTGCCAGCAGCTTAGACAGGGCCCGAGCACGGGAGCAGTACTTC
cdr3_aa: CASSLDRARAREQYF

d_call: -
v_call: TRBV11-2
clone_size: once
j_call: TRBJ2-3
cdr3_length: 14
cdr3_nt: TGTGCCAGCAGCTTACAGAGAAGCACAGATACGCAGTATTTT
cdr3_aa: CASSLQRSTDTQYF

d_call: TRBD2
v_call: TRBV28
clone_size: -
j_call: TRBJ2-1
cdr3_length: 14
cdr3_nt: TGTGCCAGCAGTTTACTAGCGGGAGGGAATGAGCAGTTCTTC
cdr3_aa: CASSLLAGGNEQFF

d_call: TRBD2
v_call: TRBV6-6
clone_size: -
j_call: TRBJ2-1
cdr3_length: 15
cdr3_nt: TGTGCCAGCAGACAAGATGGGACTAGCGAGGGTGAGCAGTTCTTC
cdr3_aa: CASRQDGTSEGEQFF

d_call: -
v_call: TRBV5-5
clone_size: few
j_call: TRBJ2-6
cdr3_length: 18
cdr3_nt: TGTGCCAGCAGCTTGGTAGGCGGACAGAGCTCTGGGGCCAACGTCCTGACTTTC
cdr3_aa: CASSLVGGQSSGANVLTF